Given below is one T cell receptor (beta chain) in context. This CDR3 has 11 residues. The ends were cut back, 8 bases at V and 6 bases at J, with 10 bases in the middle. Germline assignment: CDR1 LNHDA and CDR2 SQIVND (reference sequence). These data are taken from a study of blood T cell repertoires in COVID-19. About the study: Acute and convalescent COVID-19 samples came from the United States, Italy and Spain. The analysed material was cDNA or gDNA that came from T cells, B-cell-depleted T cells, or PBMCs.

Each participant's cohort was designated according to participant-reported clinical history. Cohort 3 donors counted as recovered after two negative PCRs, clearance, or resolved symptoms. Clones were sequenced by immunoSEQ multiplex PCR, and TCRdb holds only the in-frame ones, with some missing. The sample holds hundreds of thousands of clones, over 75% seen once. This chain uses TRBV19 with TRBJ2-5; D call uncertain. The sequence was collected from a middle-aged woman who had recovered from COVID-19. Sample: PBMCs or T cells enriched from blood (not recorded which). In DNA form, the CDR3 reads TGTGCCAGTGAGAGTAAAAAGACCCAGTACTTC. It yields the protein CASESKKTQYF.